The sequence of this T cell receptor beta chain was determined in a study of shared T cell receptors in the human thymus. The ends were cut back, 0 bases at V and 2 bases at J, with 12 bases in the middle. This CDR3 comprises 15 residues. Germline loops: CDR1 SGHRS, CDR2 YFSETQ. Sequenced by immunoSEQ multiplex PCR; TCRdb stores in-frame clones only, minus some. The data show about 710,000 clones, about 89% seen once. The sample also formed part of further work on human thymus T cells. As that study records: Immunologically healthy infants in Finland undergoing congenital heart defect surgery were the donors. Obtained as resections during corrective heart surgery, the thymus tissue was then studied. Thymic and blood repertoires seemed to favor certain V and J genes. Unrelated individuals reportedly shared highly overlapping thymic TCR repertoires.

The origin of this receptor is a boy under three years old with a congenital heart defect. The chain uses TRBV5-1 and TRBJ2-7; a weak D match, TRBD2 (6 bases). The sample was thymocytes. CDR3 in amino acids: CASSLGGDPTYEQYF. In nucleotides, the CDR3 is TGCGCCAGCAGCTTGGGGGGGGATCCGACCTACGAGCAGTACTTC.